Detailed here is one T cell receptor beta chain. The target antigen is unknown. cDNA libraries for TCR beta contained unique molecular identifiers. TCRdb processed the PCR reads anew with MiXCR; each CDR3 protein has one entry. The table has about 770,000 distinct CDR3 sequences, just over 45% seen once. These data are taken from a study of post-analysis software for immune sequencing data. Trimming pared 8 bases from V and 6 bases from J, leaving 21 bases between. The CDR3 length is 15 residues. Germline CDR1 and CDR2: SNHLY and FYNNEI. Study-wide results and caveats: Controls had lower frequencies than patients of roughly five TRBV segments, which included TRBV5-6, TRBV5-1 and TRBV20-1. Analysis by F measure revealed that same-batch samples clustered strongly together.

The chain combines TRBV2 with TRBJ2-3; D not resolved. The sequence was obtained from a girl between 5 and 17 years old with multiple sclerosis. The sequenced sample was blood. The CDR3 coding sequence is TGTGCCAGCGGGCGAGACCATCAATCCATCGATACGCAGTATTTT. Its protein product is CASGRDHQSIDTQYF.